This T cell receptor (beta chain) was retrieved from a study of coeliac disease. This CDR3 is built from 12 residues. CDR1 and CDR2 from the germline V gene are MNHEY and SMNVEV (reference sequence). V was shortened by 5 bases and J by 4 bases, with 9 bases between the two germline ends. Clones were sequenced by immunoSEQ multiplex PCR, and TCRdb holds only the in-frame ones, with some missing. This table has about 5,400 clones, 54% appearing once. This clone was picked up a small number of times. Sequencing was carried out using intraepithelial lymphocytes from the gut. The sequence came from a woman aged 25 to 39 with active celiac disease. This chain joins TRBV27 and TRBJ2-7; a possible D gene is TRBD1 (5 bases). The CDR3 reads CASSAQGYEQYF. The CDR3 DNA follows: TGTGCCAGCAGTGCCCAGGGTTACGAGCAGTACTTC.